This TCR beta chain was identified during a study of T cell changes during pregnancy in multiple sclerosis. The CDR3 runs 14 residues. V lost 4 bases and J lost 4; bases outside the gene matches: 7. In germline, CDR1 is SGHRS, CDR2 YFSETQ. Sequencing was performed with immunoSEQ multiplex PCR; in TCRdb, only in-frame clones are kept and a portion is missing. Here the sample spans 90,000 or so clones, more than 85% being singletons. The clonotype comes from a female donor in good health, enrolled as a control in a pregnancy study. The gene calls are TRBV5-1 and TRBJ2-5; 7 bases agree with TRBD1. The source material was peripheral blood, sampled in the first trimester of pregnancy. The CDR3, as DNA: TGCGCCAGCAGCGCCGACAGGGTGGGAGAGACCCAGTACTTC. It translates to CASSADRVGETQYF.